This T cell receptor beta chain was sequenced during a study of OX40 agonist ivuxolimab in advanced cancers. Study details: The drug used for patients, ivuxolimab, was an agonistic anti-OX40 (CD134) antibody. Each dose-escalation patient presented with hepatocellular carcinoma, melanoma, renal cell or head and neck cancer.

Here immunoSEQ multiplex PCR was the method, and the copy in TCRdb shows in-frame clones only, minus some. The sample lists approximately 80,000 clones, approximately 89% seen once, with less than 0.2% in the top ten. From germline, CDR1 is MDHEN and CDR2 SYDVKM. The CDR3 is 13 amino acids. Trimming took 6 bases from V and 8 from J, leaving 14 bases between them. V gene TRBV28 combines with J gene TRBJ2-1; weak D call: TRBD2 (7 bases). This TCR came from an adult with an advanced solid tumor such as melanoma, head and neck, liver or kidney cancer. The starting material was CD4+ or CD8+ T cells sorted from blood, obtained in a trial of the OX40 agonist ivuxolimab. CDR3 protein: CASSRTGRDEQFF. CDR3 DNA: TGTGCCAGCAGCAGAACAGGGAGGGATGAGCAGTTCTTC.